This passage covers 2 T cell receptor beta chains from one sample sequenced in a study of beta chain features in type 1 diabetes. Of the isolated RNA, all was reverse transcribed, and so the sequenced material was expressed TCRB transcripts. The method was immunoSEQ multiplex PCR; TCRdb's version includes in-frame clones alone and lacks a portion of them. Of hundreds of thousands of clones in the sample, roughly 12% were seen once. Their antigens are not known. Notes on the study in general: Shorter TCRB CDR3s, moderately but significantly so, marked every one of the four CD4+ subsets in Type 1 diabetes patients.

The source material was naive CD4+ T cells from blood. These receptors were obtained from a man younger than 35 with type 1 diabetes.

The chain recombines TRBV9 with TRBJ1-2; no reliable D call. Per the germline V gene, CDR1 is SGDLS and CDR2 is YYNGEE. This CDR3 is built from 14 residues. Trimming removed 4 bases at V and 1 base at J, with 11 bases between. Written as DNA, the CDR3 is TGTGCCAGCAGCCGAGCGCGGGGTAACTATGGCTACACCTTC. Protein product: CASSRARGNYGYTF.

J is TRBJ2-7 and V is TRBV4-2; either TRBD1 or TRBD2 may fit D (5 bases each). Germline-derived CDR1 and CDR2 are LGHNA and YNFKEQ. Trimming stripped 3 bases from V and 5 bases from J, with 17 bases between. This CDR3 has 15 amino acids. CDR3 amino acids: CASSQASGAFDEQYF. CDR3 coding DNA: TGTGCCAGCAGCCAGGCTTCCGGGGCCTTCGACGAGCAGTACTTC.